The present T cell receptor (beta chain) was sequenced within a study of cytomegalovirus exposure and HLA in healthy donors. General study points: The likely explanation for a cluster of highly shared sequence variants was sequencing artifact.

Trimming shortened V by 0 bases and J by 6 bases, and 12 bases separated the two germline ends. This CDR3 spans 15 amino acids. CDR1 and CDR2 from the germline V gene are SGHTA and FQGNSA. Regarding this clone: Its antigen is undetermined.

Use of 60 Vbeta and 13 Jbeta primers characterized the PCR. Clones were sequenced by immunoSEQ multiplex PCR, and TCRdb holds only the in-frame ones, with some missing. The sample contains some 56,000 clones, 70% to 85% of which appear only once. The sequence came from a man over 45 in good health and CMV-seronegative. The rearrangement uses TRBV7-2 and TRBJ1-5; tentatively, D is TRBD1 (6 bases). Sequencing was carried out using PBMCs. CDR3 sequence: CASSLAVRGSQPQHF. In nucleotides, the CDR3 is TGTGCCAGCAGCTTAGCCGTCAGGGGAAGTCAGCCCCAGCATTTT.